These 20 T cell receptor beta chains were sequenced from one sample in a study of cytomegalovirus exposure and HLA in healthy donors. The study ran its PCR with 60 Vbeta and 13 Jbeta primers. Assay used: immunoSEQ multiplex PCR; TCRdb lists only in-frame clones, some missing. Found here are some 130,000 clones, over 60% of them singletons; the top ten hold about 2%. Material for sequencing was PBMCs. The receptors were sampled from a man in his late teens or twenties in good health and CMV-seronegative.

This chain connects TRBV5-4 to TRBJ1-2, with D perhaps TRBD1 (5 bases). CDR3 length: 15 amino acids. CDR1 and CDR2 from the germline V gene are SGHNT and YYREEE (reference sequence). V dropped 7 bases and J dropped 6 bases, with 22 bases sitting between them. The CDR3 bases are TGTGCCAGCCACTTTCCTCCAGGGATAGGGAATGGCTACACCTTC. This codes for CASHFPPGIGNGYTF.

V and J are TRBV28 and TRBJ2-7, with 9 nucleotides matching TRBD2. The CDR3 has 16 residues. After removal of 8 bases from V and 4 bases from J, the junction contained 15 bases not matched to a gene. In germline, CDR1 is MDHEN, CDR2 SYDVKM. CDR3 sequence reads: CASPPLGLSGSYEQYF. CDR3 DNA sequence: TGTGCCAGCCCCCCCCTCGGACTTAGCGGGAGTTACGAGCAGTACTTC.

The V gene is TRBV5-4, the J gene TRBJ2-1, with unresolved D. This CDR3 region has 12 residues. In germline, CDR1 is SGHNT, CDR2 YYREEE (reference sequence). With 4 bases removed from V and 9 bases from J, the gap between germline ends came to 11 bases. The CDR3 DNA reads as TGTGCCAGCAGCCCAACGGGTGCTGAGCAGTTCTTC. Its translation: CASSPTGAEQFF. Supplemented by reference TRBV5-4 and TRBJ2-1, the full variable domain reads ETGVTQSPTHLIKTRGQQVTLRCSSQSGHNTVSWYQQALGQGPQFIFQYYREEENGRGNFPPRFSGLQFPNYSSELNVNALELDDSALYLCASSPTGAEQFFGPGTRLTVL.

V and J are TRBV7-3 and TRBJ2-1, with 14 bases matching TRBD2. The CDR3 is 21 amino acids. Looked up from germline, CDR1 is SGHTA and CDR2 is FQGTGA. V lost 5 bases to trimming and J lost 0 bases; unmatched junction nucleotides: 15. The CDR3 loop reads CASSPHNPGLAGASSYNEQFF. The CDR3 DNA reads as TGTGCCAGCAGCCCCCACAATCCGGGACTAGCGGGAGCAAGCTCCTACAATGAGCAGTTCTTC.

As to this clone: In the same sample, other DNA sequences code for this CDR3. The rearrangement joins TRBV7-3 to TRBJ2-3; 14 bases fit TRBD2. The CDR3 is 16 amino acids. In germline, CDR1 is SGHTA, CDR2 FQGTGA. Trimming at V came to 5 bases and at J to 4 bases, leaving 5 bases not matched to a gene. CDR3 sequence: CASSLGLAGGPDTQYF. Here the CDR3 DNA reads TGTGCCAGCAGCCTAGGACTAGCGGGAGGCCCAGATACGCAGTATTTT.

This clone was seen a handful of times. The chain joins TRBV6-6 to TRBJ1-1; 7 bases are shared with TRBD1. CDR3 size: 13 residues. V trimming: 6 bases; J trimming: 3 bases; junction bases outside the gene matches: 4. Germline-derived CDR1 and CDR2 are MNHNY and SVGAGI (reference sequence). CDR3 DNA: TGTGCCAGCAGACAGGGGTTTGACACTGAAGCTTTCTTT. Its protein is CASRQGFDTEAFF.

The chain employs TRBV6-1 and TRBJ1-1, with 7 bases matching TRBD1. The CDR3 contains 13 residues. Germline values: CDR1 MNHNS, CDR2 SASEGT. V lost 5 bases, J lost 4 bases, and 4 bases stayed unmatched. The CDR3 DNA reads TGTGCCAGCAGTACAGGGGAGACCACTGAAGCTTTCTTT. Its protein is CASSTGETTEAFF.

CDR3 in DNA: TGTGCCAGCAGCTTGGTACTAGCGGGAGGGGAGACCCAGTACTTC. It encodes CASSLVLAGGETQYF. The rearrangement uses TRBV5-4 and TRBJ2-5, with 13 bases that match TRBD2. Germline V CDR1 and CDR2: SGHNT, YYREEE (reference sequence). The CDR3 contains 15 residues. V was clipped by 0 bases and J by 5 bases; unmatched bases: 1.

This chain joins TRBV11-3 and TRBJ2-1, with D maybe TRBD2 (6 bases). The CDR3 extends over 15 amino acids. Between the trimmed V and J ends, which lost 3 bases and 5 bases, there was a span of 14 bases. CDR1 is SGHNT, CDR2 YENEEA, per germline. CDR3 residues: CASSLGGGRHNEQFF. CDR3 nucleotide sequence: TGTGCCAGCAGCTTGGGGGGAGGTCGGCACAATGAGCAGTTCTTC.

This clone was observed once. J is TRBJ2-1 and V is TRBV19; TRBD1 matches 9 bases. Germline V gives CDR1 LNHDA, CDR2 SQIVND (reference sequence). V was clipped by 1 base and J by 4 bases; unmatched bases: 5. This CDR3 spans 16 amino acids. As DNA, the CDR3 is TGTGCCAGTAGTATAGTTGGGACAGGGCCGTACAATGAGCAGTTCTTC. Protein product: CASSIVGTGPYNEQFF.

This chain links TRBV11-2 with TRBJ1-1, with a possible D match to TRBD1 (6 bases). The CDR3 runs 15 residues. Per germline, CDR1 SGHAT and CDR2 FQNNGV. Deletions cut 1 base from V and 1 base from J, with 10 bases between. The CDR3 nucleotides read TGTGCCAGCAGCTTAGTAGGGGGACCGAACACTGAAGCTTTCTTT. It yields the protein CASSLVGGPNTEAFF.

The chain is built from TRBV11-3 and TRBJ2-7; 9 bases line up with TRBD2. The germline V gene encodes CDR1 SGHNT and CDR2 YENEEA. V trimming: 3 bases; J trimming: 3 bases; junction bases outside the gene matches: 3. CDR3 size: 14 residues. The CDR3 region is CASSFSGRNYEQYF. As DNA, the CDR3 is TGTGCCAGCAGCTTTAGCGGGAGAAACTACGAGCAGTACTTC. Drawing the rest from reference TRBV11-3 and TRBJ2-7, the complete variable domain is EAGVVQSPRYKIIEKKQPVAFWCNPISGHNTLYWYLQNLGQGPELLIRYENEEAVDDSQLPKDRFSAERLKGVDSTLKIQPAELGDSAVYLCASSFSGRNYEQYFGPGTRLTVT.

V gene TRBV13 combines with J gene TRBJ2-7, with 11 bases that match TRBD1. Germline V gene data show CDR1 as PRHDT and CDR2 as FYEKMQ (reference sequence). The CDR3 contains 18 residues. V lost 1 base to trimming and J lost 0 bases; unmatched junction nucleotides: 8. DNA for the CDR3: TGTGCCAGCAGCTTAGCGGACAGGGGGCTTACCAGCTCCTACGAGCAGTACGTC. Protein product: CASSLADRGLTSSYEQYV.

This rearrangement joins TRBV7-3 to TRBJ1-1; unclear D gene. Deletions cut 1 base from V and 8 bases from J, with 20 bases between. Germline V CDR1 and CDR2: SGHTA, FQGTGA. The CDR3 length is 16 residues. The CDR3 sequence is CASSLIRLSGNSEAFF. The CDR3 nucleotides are TGTGCCAGCAGCTTAATTCGGCTTTCGGGGAACTCGGAAGCTTTCTTT.

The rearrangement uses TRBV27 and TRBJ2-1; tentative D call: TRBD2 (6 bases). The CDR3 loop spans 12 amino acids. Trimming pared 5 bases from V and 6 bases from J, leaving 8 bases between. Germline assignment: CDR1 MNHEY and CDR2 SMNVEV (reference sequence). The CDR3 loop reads CASSHSGNEQFF. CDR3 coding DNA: TGTGCCAGCAGTCATAGCGGCAATGAGCAGTTCTTC.

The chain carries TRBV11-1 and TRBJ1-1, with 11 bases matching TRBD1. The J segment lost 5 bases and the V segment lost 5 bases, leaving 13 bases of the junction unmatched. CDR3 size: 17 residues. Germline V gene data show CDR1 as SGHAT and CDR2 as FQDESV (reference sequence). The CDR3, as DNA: TGTGCCAGCAGCCCGGGACAGGGGGGGATGAGGAGGACTGAAGCTTTCTTT. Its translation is CASSPGQGGMRRTEAFF.

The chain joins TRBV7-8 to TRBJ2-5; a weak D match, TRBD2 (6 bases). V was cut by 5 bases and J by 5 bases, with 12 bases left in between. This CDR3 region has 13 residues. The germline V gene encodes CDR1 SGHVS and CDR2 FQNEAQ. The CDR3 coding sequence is TGTGCCAGCAGCCGGAGGGCCGGGGAGACCCAGTACTTC. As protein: CASSRRAGETQYF.

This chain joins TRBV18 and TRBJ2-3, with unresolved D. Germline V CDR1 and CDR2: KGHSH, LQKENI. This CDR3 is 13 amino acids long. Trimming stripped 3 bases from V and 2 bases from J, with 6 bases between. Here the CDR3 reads CASSPRYTDTQYF. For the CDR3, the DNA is TGTGCCAGCTCACCCAGATACACAGATACGCAGTATTTT.

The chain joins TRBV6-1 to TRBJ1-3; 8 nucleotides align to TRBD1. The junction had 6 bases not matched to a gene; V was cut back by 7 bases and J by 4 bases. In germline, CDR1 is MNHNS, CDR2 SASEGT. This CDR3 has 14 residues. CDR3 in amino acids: CASTDRGSGNTIYF. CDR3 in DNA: TGTGCCAGCACAGACAGGGGATCCGGAAACACCATATATTTT.

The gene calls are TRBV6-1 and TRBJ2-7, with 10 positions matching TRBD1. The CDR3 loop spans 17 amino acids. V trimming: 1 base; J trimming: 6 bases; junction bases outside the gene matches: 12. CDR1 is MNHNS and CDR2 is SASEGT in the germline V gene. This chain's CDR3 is CASSEGQGARSTSEQYV. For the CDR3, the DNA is TGTGCCAGCAGTGAAGGACAGGGGGCGCGGAGCACTTCCGAGCAGTACGTC.